The clone carrying this T cell receptor beta chain occurred many times. This CDR3 region has 16 residues. Germline-derived CDR1 and CDR2 are SGHVS and FNYEAQ. The trim removed 5 bases at V and 2 bases at J, leaving 10 bases unmatched. This entry comes from a study of neurological immune-mediated disorders. MiXCR, applied by TCRdb to the 5' RACE reads, yields one record per CDR3 protein. The table shows about 55,000 distinct CDR3 sequences, with roughly 3.8% occurring only once. The TCR originated in a man aged 60 to 75 with multiple sclerosis. Sequencing was carried out using PBMCs. The chain links TRBV7-6 to TRBJ2-7, with TRBD1 matching over 9 bases. The CDR3 DNA follows: TGTGCCAGCAGCCCTTCGACAGGGGGTCCCCCCTACGAGCAGTACTTC. This sequence encodes CASSPSTGGPPYEQYF.